The 8 T cell receptor beta chains in this list originate from one sample, sequenced in a study of identical twins. MiXCR, run by TCRdb on the 5' RACE reads, gives a single entry per CDR3 protein. This table holds roughly 540,000 distinct CDR3 sequences, 22% found once. The sample also formed part of further work on T cells expressing NK-cell markers.

The specimen sequenced was CD4+ T cells sorted from blood. The receptors stem from a woman between 18 and 29 years old in good health.

J is TRBJ2-2 and V is TRBV6-1; either TRBD1 or TRBD2 may supply D (5 bases each). The V gene lost 6 bases and the J gene lost 4 bases, with 15 bases spanning the gap. The CDR3 extends over 15 amino acids. Germline CDR1 MNHNS, CDR2 SASEGT. DNA of the CDR3: TGTGCCAGCAGCCCGGGACCGACGATCACCGGGGAGCTGTTTTTT. Translation gives CASSPGPTITGELFF.

The chain uses TRBV7-9 and TRBJ1-4, with D unclear. The CDR3 has 14 residues. The germline V gene has CDR1 SEHNR and CDR2 FQNEAQ (reference sequence). V was clipped by 3 bases and J by 8 bases, with 13 bases between them. The CDR3, as DNA: TGTGCCAGCAGCTTCGGGAGCTCGGGAGAAAAACTGTTTTTT. Its translation is CASSFGSSGEKLFF.

This clonotype was observed a handful of times. The V call is TRBV20-1, the J call TRBJ1-5; D uncertain. V was pared by 3 bases and J by 4 bases, with 7 bases between. The germline V gene has CDR1 DFQATT and CDR2 SNEGSKA (reference sequence). The CDR3 is 12 amino acids. The CDR3 nucleotides are TGCAGTGCTAGCCTGTCTAATCAGCCCCAGCATTTT. The encoded protein is CSASLSNQPQHF.

This clonotype showed up just a few times. DNA for the CDR3: TGTGCCAGCAGAAGCGGGGACTATGGCTACACCTTC. This translates into CASRSGDYGYTF. The chain uses TRBV6-6 and TRBJ1-2; D gene ambiguous. This CDR3 contains 12 residues. Germline V lookup: CDR1 MNHNY, CDR2 SVGAGI (reference sequence). Deletions cut 6 bases from V and 3 bases from J, with 8 bases between.

This chain joins TRBV6-2 or TRBV6-3 and TRBJ2-7; D perhaps matches TRBD2 (6 bases). The CDR3 length is 14 residues. Trimming shortened V by 4 bases and J by 2 bases, and 12 bases separated the two germline ends. CDR1 and CDR2 (germline): MNHEY, SVGEGT. CDR3 sequence reads: CASSWGVRAYEQYF. The CDR3, as DNA: TGTGCCAGCAGTTGGGGGGTCAGAGCCTACGAGCAGTACTTC.

The chain uses TRBV6-1 and TRBJ2-7; 10 bases match TRBD2. This CDR3 spans 16 amino acids. Germline CDR1 MNHNS, CDR2 SASEGT. With 6 bases clipped from V and 2 bases from J, the junction kept 10 bases outside the gene matches. CDR3 sequence reads: CASSQKWTSGPYEQYF. The CDR3 region has the DNA TGTGCCAGCAGCCAAAAATGGACTAGCGGTCCCTACGAGCAGTACTTC.

The chain is built from TRBV6-4 and TRBJ2-3, with D hard to call. The germline gives CDR1 MRHNA, CDR2 SNTAGT. Trimming took 2 bases from V and 10 from J, leaving 10 bases between them. This CDR3 has 12 residues. CDR3: CASSDVGFPQYF. In DNA form, the CDR3 reads TGTGCCAGCAGTGACGTGGGATTCCCGCAGTATTTT.

The J gene is TRBJ2-7, the V gene TRBV11-2; 9 bases align to TRBD1. V shed 5 bases, J shed 3 bases, and the junction held 5 bases outside the gene matches. Germline loops: CDR1 SGHAT, CDR2 FQNNGV. The CDR3 loop spans 14 amino acids. CDR3 in DNA: TGTGCCAGCAGCGACGGACAGGGGTTCTACGAGCAGTACTTC. It yields the protein CASSDGQGFYEQYF.